The next 15 T cell receptor beta chains were all read from a single sample in a study of beta chain features in type 1 diabetes. Study-wide points: All four CD4+ subsets of Type 1 diabetes patients contained TCRB CDR3s that were moderately but significantly shorter.

These TCRs are of unknown antigen specificity. The authors reverse transcribed all of the isolated RNA, so sequencing captured expressed TCRB transcripts. Method: immunoSEQ multiplex PCR; TCRdb's copy keeps in-frame clones and lacks some. Of under 130,000 clones detected, around 30% appear once; the ten largest clones hold more than 0.5%. Sequenced input: central memory CD4+ T cells from blood. These receptors all stem from a woman aged 18-29 years with type 1 diabetes.

There are a few counts of this clone. The J gene is TRBJ2-2, the V gene TRBV11-3; possibly TRBD1 for D (5 bases). The CDR3 length is 11 residues. V lost 7 bases and J 6 bases, leaving 6 bases between the germline ends. Germline V gene lookup returns CDR1 SGHNT and CDR2 YENEEA. The CDR3 DNA reads as TGTGCCAGCAAAGGGGCCGGGGAGCTGTTTTTT. This gives the protein CASKGAGELFF.

There are a few counts of this clone. The DNA of the CDR3 is TGTGCCAGCAGACAAGGGACTAGCGGCTACAATGAGCAGTTCTTC. Translated: CASRQGTSGYNEQFF. This rearrangement joins TRBV7-2 to TRBJ2-1, with 11 positions matching TRBD2. The germline V gene encodes CDR1 SGHTA and CDR2 FQGNSA. V gave up 6 bases and J gave up 3 bases; unmatched junction bases: 4. The CDR3 loop spans 15 amino acids.

The chain links TRBV7-2 to TRBJ1-2, with D perhaps TRBD1 (6 bases). Germline-derived CDR1 and CDR2 are SGHTA and FQGNSA. This CDR3 is 14 amino acids long. The germline V and J ends were trimmed by 6 bases and 2 bases, with 13 bases remaining between them. The CDR3 bases are TGTGCCAGCAGTCTATCCGGGACAAACTATGGCTACACCTTC. Its translation is CASSLSGTNYGYTF.

The chain employs TRBV7-2 and TRBJ1-3; possibly TRBD1 for D (6 bases). Germline-derived CDR1 and CDR2 are SGHTA and FQGNSA. The CDR3 has 16 amino acids. Deletions cut 0 bases from V and 2 bases from J, with 11 bases between. This CDR3 is CASSLAQQGTGNTIYF. CDR3 nucleotides: TGTGCCAGCAGCTTAGCGCAACAGGGTACTGGAAACACCATATATTTT.

This clone was detected a few times. The rearrangement joins TRBV9 to TRBJ1-1, with 7 positions matching TRBD1. This CDR3 contains 16 residues. Germline-derived CDR1 and CDR2 are SGDLS and YYNGEE. After removal of 6 bases from V and 0 bases from J, the junction contained 11 bases not matched to a gene. Here the CDR3 DNA reads TGTGCCAGCACCCTTCTCGGGGACAGCATGAACACTGAAGCTTTCTTT. This codes for CASTLLGDSMNTEAFF.

CDR3 residues: CASSIRTVKALNYGYTF. The DNA for the CDR3 is TGTGCCAGTAGTATACGAACGGTAAAAGCCCTTAACTATGGCTACACCTTC. The J gene is TRBJ1-2, the V gene TRBV19, with D hard to call. Trimming cost V 2 bases and J 1 base, with 17 bases left between them. Germline CDR1 reads LNHDA; CDR2 reads SQIVND (reference sequence). This CDR3 contains 17 residues.

The chain joins TRBV7-2 to TRBJ2-3, with 9 bases that match TRBD2. This CDR3 has 14 amino acids. The V gene end was trimmed by 5 bases and the J gene end by 7 bases; junction bases not matched to a gene: 7. In germline, CDR1 is SGHTA, CDR2 FQGNSA. CDR3 sequence: CASSPRTSEYTQYF. Written as DNA, the CDR3 is TGTGCCAGCAGCCCTCGGACTAGCGAATATACGCAGTATTTT.

This clone was found a few times. The rearrangement joins TRBV28 to TRBJ2-2; D gene uncertain. This CDR3 region has 14 residues. Germline loops: CDR1 MDHEN, CDR2 SYDVKM. V lost 2 bases and J lost 5, with 9 bases in between. The CDR3 bases are TGTGCCAGCAGTTTAGGTTCGGGTACCGGGGAGCTGTTTTTT. The encoded protein is CASSLGSGTGELFF.

The chain joins TRBV30 to TRBJ1-2, with 10 bases identical to TRBD1. The CDR3 loop spans 13 amino acids. The trim removed 5 bases at V and 12 bases at J, leaving 12 bases unmatched. Germline V gene sequence: CDR1 GTSNPN, CDR2 SVGIG (reference sequence). CDR3 DNA: TGTGCCTGGGGTCCCCGGGGACAGGGGAAGAACACCTTC. It specifies CAWGPRGQGKNTF.

The table lists this clone with a few counts. The genes are TRBV7-2 and TRBJ1-6; D call uncertain. Germline lookup yields CDR1 SGHTA and CDR2 FQGNSA. The CDR3 contains 14 residues. Trimming shortened V by 5 bases and J by 6 bases, and 11 bases separated the two germline ends. CDR3 residues: CASSRAGLNSPLHF. The CDR3 DNA reads TGTGCCAGCAGCCGCGCGGGTCTTAATTCACCCCTCCACTTT. Combining the CDR3 with reference TRBV7-2 and TRBJ1-6 gives the whole variable domain GAGVSQSPSNKVTEKGKDVELRCDPISGHTALYWYRQSLGQGLEFLIYFQGNSAPDKSGLPSDRFSAERTGGSVSTLTIQRTQQEDSAVYLCASSRAGLNSPLHFGNGTRLTVT.

Ten or more counts support this clone. This chain joins TRBV14 and TRBJ2-5; D not certain. The germline V gene has CDR1 SGHDN and CDR2 FVKESK. This CDR3 is built from 16 residues. V shed 1 base and J shed 0 bases, with 12 bases lying between them. CDR3 in DNA: TGTGCCAGCAGCCAAGGGTCAGGAAGGTACCAAGAGACCCAGTACTTC. It yields the protein CASSQGSGRYQETQYF.

V is TRBV6-1 and J is TRBJ1-2; D is undetermined. Trimming pared 0 bases from V and 4 bases from J, leaving 9 bases between. Germline CDR1 is MNHNS and CDR2 is SASEGT. The CDR3 spans 14 residues. The CDR3 DNA is TGTGCCAGCAGTGAAGCGAGGTCCTTCTATGGCTACACCTTC. Its protein is CASSEARSFYGYTF.

The sample holds a few counts of this clone. The chain links TRBV6-5 to TRBJ2-3; 10 bases fit TRBD2. The CDR3 has 15 residues. V lost 4 bases, J lost 4 bases, and 5 bases stayed unmatched. CDR1 is MNHEY, CDR2 SVGAGI, per germline. CDR3 sequence (DNA): TGTGCCAGCAGTTCCCCAGCGGGAGGGGCAGATACGCAGTATTTT. This translates into CASSSPAGGADTQYF.

The CDR3 here is CATSRETKVNTEAFF. In DNA, the CDR3 is TGTGCCACCAGCAGAGAAACAAAAGTGAACACTGAAGCTTTCTTT. The chain uses TRBV15 and TRBJ1-1, with D uncertain. The CDR3 totals 15 residues. The V gene's germline CDR1 is LNHNV and CDR2 YYDKDF (reference sequence). V lost 0 bases and J lost 0, with 8 bases in between.

The chain combines TRBV19 with TRBJ2-1; 8 bases fit TRBD2. The CDR3 is 14 amino acids. Trimming at V came to 6 bases and at J to 4 bases, leaving 5 bases not matched to a gene. Germline CDR1 and CDR2: LNHDA and SQIVND (reference sequence). This chain's CDR3 is CASRESGSYNEQFF. The CDR3 DNA reads as TGTGCCAGTAGAGAGAGCGGGAGTTACAATGAGCAGTTCTTC.